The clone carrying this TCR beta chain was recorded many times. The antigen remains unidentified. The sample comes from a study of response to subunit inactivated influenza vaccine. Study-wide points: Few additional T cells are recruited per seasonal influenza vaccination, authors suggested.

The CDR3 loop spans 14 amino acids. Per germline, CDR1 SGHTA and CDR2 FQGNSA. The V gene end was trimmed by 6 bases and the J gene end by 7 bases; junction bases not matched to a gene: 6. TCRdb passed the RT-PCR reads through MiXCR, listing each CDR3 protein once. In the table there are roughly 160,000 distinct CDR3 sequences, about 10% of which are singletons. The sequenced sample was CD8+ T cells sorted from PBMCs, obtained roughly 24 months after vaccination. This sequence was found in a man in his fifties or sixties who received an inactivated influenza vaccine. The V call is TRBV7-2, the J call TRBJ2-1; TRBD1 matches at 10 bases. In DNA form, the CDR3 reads TGTGCCAGCAGTAATTGGGACAGGGGAAATGAGCAGTTCTTC. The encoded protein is CASSNWDRGNEQFF.